This T cell receptor beta chain was obtained from a study of blood T cells in healthy people across ages. General observations from the study: In long-lived donors, naive CD4+ cell counts and diversity exceeded those of aged donors. Estimated diversity that came from one million T cells was considered an underestimate.

Each of the donors had about 9.9 milliliters of peripheral blood drawn into EDTA-treated Vacutainer tubes. Worth noting for this clonotype: Its antigen is as yet unknown.

Primed by a sample-barcoded 5' primer and a J-beta primer mix, a second PCR proceeded for roughly 7 to 11 cycles. One entry per CDR3 protein results from TCRdb running MiXCR on the 5' RACE reads. The sample has 780,000 or so distinct CDR3 sequences; 20% to 25% are singletons. This CDR3 is built from 14 residues. The germline CDR1 and CDR2 sequences are SQVTM and ANQGSEA. Trimming took off 3 bases at V and 0 bases at J, with 6 bases between the two ends. This same sample was also taken into another study, of T cells of mothers and their children. Per that study: There were no persistent microchimeric T cell clones detected.

The sequenced sample was blood. This receptor was obtained from a boy aged 10-17 years in good health. The V and J genes are TRBV29-1 and TRBJ2-6; no definite D call. Here the CDR3 DNA reads TGCAGCGTTGACTTCCTCTCTGGGGCCAACGTCCTGACTTTC. Translation: CSVDFLSGANVLTF.